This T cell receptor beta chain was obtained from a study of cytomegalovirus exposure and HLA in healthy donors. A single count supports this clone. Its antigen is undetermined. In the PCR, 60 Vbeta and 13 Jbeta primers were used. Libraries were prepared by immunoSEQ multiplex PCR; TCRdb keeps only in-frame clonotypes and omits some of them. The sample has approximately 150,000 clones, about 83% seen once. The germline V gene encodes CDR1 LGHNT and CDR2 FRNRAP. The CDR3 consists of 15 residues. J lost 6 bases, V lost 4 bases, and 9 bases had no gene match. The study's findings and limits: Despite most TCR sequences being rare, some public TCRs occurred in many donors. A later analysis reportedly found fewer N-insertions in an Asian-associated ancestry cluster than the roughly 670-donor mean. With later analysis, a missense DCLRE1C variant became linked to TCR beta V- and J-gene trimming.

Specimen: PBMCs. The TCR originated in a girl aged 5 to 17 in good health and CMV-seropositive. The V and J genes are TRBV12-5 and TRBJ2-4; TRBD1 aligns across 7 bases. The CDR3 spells CASGSSTGSRNIQYF. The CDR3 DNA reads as TGTGCTAGTGGTTCCTCGACAGGGTCAAGAAACATTCAGTACTTC.